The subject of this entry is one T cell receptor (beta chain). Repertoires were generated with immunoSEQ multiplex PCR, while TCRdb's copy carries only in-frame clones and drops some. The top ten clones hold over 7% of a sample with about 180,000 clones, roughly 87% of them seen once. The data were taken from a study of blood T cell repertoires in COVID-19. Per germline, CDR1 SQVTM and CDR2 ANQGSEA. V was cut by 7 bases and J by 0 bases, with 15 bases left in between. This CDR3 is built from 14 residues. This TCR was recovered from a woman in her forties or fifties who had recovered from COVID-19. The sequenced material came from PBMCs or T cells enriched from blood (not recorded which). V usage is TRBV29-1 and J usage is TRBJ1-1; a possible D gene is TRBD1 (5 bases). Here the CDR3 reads CSGGSNRMNTEAFF. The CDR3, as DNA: TGCAGCGGGGGGAGCAACAGGATGAACACTGAAGCTTTCTTT.